Listed below are T cell receptor beta chains from one sample, sequenced in a study of cytomegalovirus exposure and HLA in healthy donors. Some clones are missing from TCRdb's copy, which holds only in-frame ones; the method was immunoSEQ multiplex PCR. The data show 75,000 to 90,000 clones, 10% seen once. Sequencing used PBMCs. These TCRs come from a man in his 60s in good health and CMV-seropositive. CDR3s include the opening cysteine and the closing phenylalanine or tryptophan. D genes are given only for firm matches. Not every row has a clone size; where given, it reads once, few, many or a size class.

j_call v_call d_call clone_size cdr3_nt cdr3_aa
TRBJ2-1 TRBV9 TRBD2 . TGTGCCAGCAGCTTCGTAGCGGGAACCTACAATGAGCAGTTCTTC CASSFVAGTYNEQFF
TRBJ2-2 TRBV28 . few TGTGCCAGCACCAAAAGCTCCAGGGAGCTGTTTTTT CASTKSSRELFF
TRBJ1-5 TRBV28 . few TGTGCCAGCAGTCCCCAGACAGTATTCAATCAGCCCCAGCATTTT CASSPQTVFNQPQHF
TRBJ1-2 TRBV19 . . TGTGCCAGTAGTGAGAGAGACTATGGCTACACCTTC CASSERDYGYTF
TRBJ2-5 TRBV28 TRBD1 . TGTGCCAGCAGCAGACAGGGGCAGGACTTGAAGACCCAGTACTTC CASSRQGQDLKTQYF
TRBJ2-1 TRBV25-1 . few TGTGCCAGCAGTGGCTTACGGACACAGCATCACAATGAGCAGTTCTTC CASSGLRTQHHNEQFF
TRBJ2-3 TRBV9 . . TGTGCCAGCAGCCCTCGGGGGGCGGGCGGTACGCAGTATTTT CASSPRGAGGTQYF
TRBJ2-1 TRBV28 TRBD2 . TGTGCCAGCCGCGCGGGAGGATACAATGAGCAGTTCTTC CASRAGGYNEQFF
TRBJ2-1 TRBV19 TRBD2 . TGTGCCAGTAGTCCCCTGAGCGGGGGGATCAACAATGAGCAGTTCTTC CASSPLSGGINNEQFF
TRBJ2-7 TRBV2 . few TGTGCCATCTCTGGGGACACTTCCTACGAGCAGTACTTC CAISGDTSYEQYF
TRBJ2-1 TRBV7-3 TRBD1 few TGTGCCAGCAGCACCAGGGGGACAGGGGCTTACAATGAGCAGTTCTTC CASSTRGTGAYNEQFF
TRBJ2-7 TRBV19 TRBD2 . TGTGCCAGTAGTCCTAGCGGGAGTATTTGGCAGTACTTC CASSPSGSIWQYF
TRBJ2-1 TRBV19 TRBD1 few TGTGCCAGTAGTCCAAGGGGACAGGGGATGGAGCAGTTCTTC CASSPRGQGMEQFF
TRBJ2-3 TRBV9 . . TGTGCCAGCAGCGTAGACGGAGGGGGCACAGATACGCAGTATTTT CASSVDGGGTDTQYF
TRBJ2-7 TRBV23-1 TRBD1 . TGCGCCAGCAGCCCCTCCCGGGACAGGGGAAAATACGAGCAGTACTTC CASSPSRDRGKYEQYF
TRBJ2-2 TRBV5-1 . . TGCGCCAGCAGCTTGGTGGACAGCCCGGGCACCGGGGAGCTGTTTTTT CASSLVDSPGTGELFF
TRBJ2-7 TRBV6-5 . . TGTGCCAGCAGTGATCCTAGCCTAAGATATGAGCAGTACTTC CASSDPSLRYEQYF
TRBJ2-1 TRBV11-3 . . TGTGCCAGCAGCGCCACCGGGACTCTCAATGAGCAGTTCTTC CASSATGTLNEQFF
TRBJ2-5 TRBV19 TRBD1 few TGTGCCAGTTCTGACCTGGGACAGGGGTGGGAGACCCAGTACTTC CASSDLGQGWETQYF
TRBJ1-5 TRBV21-1 . few TGTGCCAGCAGCAAAGCCAAGGACAGGGTGGTTCGCAATCAGCCCCAGCATTTT CASSKAKDRVVRNQPQHF
TRBJ2-2 TRBV30 TRBD1 . TGTGCCTGGAGTGACCGTAGGACAGGGGTGACCGGGGAGCTGTTTTTT CAWSDRRTGVTGELFF
TRBJ2-3 TRBV19 . . TGTGCCAGTAGTATAGCTAGAAGCACAGATACGCAGTATTTT CASSIARSTDTQYF
TRBJ1-4 TRBV28 . . TGTGCCAGCAGTTTAACGACAGAAAGAAATGAAAAACTGTTTTTT CASSLTTERNEKLFF
TRBJ1-5 TRBV28 . few TGTGCCAGCAGTTTATTACAGAGCAATCAGCCCCAGCATTTT CASSLLQSNQPQHF
TRBJ2-3 TRBV10-2 TRBD1 . TGCGCCAGCGTATGGACAGGGGTCACAGATACGCAGTATTTT CASVWTGVTDTQYF
TRBJ2-3 TRBV5-1 TRBD2 few TGCGCCAGCAGCCCTAGCGGAACTAGCACAGATACGCAGTATTTT CASSPSGTSTDTQYF
TRBJ2-5 TRBV5-1 . few TGCGCCAGCAGCTTGTTTCCCCCAGGTCTTGGGCAAGAGACCCAGTACTTC CASSLFPPGLGQETQYF
TRBJ1-5 TRBV2 . few TGTGCCAGCTCTATATCCGGGTTTCAGCCCCAGCATTTT CASSISGFQPQHF
TRBJ1-1 TRBV19 . . TGTGCCAGTAGTATAGCCAGGGCCCTGGCTTTCTTT CASSIARALAFF
TRBJ1-1 TRBV19 TRBD1 medium-sized TGTGCCAGTATCCAGGGGGCGCGAGCTTTCTTT CASIQGARAFF
TRBJ2-7 TRBV7-2 . few TGTGCCAGCAGCTCCGGACAGCCCGCCTACGAGCAGTACTTC CASSSGQPAYEQYF
TRBJ2-7 TRBV7-2 TRBD2 few TGTGCCAGCAGCTTAGGCCTGGCGGGAGGAGACGAGCAGTACTTC CASSLGLAGGDEQYF
TRBJ1-5 TRBV29-1 TRBD1 few TGCAGCGTTGAAGAGGCAGGGGGAGGCCAGCCCCAGCATTTT CSVEEAGGGQPQHF
TRBJ2-3 TRBV29-1 . . TGCCGGCTTGGTCGGGCAGGGCGAGATACGCAGTATTTT CRLGRAGRDTQYF
TRBJ2-2 TRBV5-3 . few TGTGCCAGAAGCGGCCGGGAACTTCTCACCGGGGAGCTGTTTTTT CARSGRELLTGELFF
TRBJ2-2 TRBV27 TRBD2 . TGTGCCAGCAGTACTAATGGGGGACTAGTTTTCGGGGAGCTGTTTTTT CASSTNGGLVFGELFF
TRBJ1-5 TRBV27 TRBD1 . TGTGCCAGCAGTTTAAATAGGACAGGGGGCTTTGATCAGCCCCAGCATTTT CASSLNRTGGFDQPQHF
TRBJ2-1 TRBV6-5 . few TGTGCCAGCAGCGGGTTCCCTCTCGGCAATGAGCAGTTCTTC CASSGFPLGNEQFF
TRBJ2-1 TRBV7-9 TRBD2 few TGTGCCAGCAGTCAAGAGCGGGAGTTCGGCAATGAGCAGTTCTTC CASSQEREFGNEQFF
TRBJ2-2 TRBV27 . few TGTGCCAGCAGGCCGGGACTGATGAACACCGGGGAGCTGTTTTTT CASRPGLMNTGELFF
TRBJ2-7 TRBV5-1 . . TGCGCCAGCAGCTTGGCGGCAGGGGAGGGCTACGAGCAGTACTTC CASSLAAGEGYEQYF
TRBJ2-7 TRBV5-1 TRBD1 few TGCGCCAGCAGCTTACAGGGGGCTCGGTACGAGCAGTACTTC CASSLQGARYEQYF
TRBJ2-3 TRBV14 TRBD1 . TGTGCCAGCAGCCAAAGGACAGGGAGTAATCAACGTGATACGCAGTATTTT CASSQRTGSNQRDTQYF
TRBJ2-5 TRBV7-6 . few TGTGCCAGCAGCTTAGCGGGAGCGGAGCAAGAGACCCAGTACTTC CASSLAGAEQETQYF